This T cell receptor (beta chain) was found in a study of cytomegalovirus exposure and HLA in healthy donors. General study points: With further analysis later on, most CMV-associated TCR beta chains appeared HLA-restricted.

In the case of this clone: Its antigen is unknown.

Per germline, CDR1 SGHRS and CDR2 YFSETQ. V lost 1 base to trimming and J lost 0 bases, with 8 bases between them. The CDR3 is 15 amino acids. The study ran its PCR with 60 Vbeta and 13 Jbeta primers. Produced via immunoSEQ multiplex PCR; TCRdb's table is partial and in-frame only. The sample carries 60,000 to 90,000 clones, about two thirds recorded once. All donors participated as healthy donors of bone marrow. The donors, nominally healthy at sampling, likely had unrecorded immune exposures. This TCR was recovered from a man aged 40-50 years in good health and CMV-seropositive. The sequenced sample consisted of PBMCs. The chain couples TRBV5-1 to TRBJ2-1; a possible D gene is TRBD2 (6 bases). The CDR3 is CASSLTAGSYNEQFF. The CDR3 nucleotides are TGCGCCAGCAGCTTGACAGCGGGCTCCTACAATGAGCAGTTCTTC.